What follows are 15 T cell receptor beta chains derived from one specimen sequenced in a study of T cell clonality in common variable immunodeficiency. Using immunoSEQ multiplex PCR, the repertoire was profiled, and TCRdb retains in-frame clones only, with some absent. Singletons are absent from the sample, which has some 52,000 clones. The sequencing input was peripheral blood mononuclear cells. These receptors were collected from a person aged 18 to 75 in good health.

In its sample, this clone was seen many times. Read sequence stops 3 residues before the CDR3 end, and the germline J gene provides the missing end. The V call is TRBV12-3 or TRBV12-4, the J call TRBJ2-4, with a weak D call TRBD1 (7 bases). V shed 1 base and J shed 8 bases, with 15 bases lying between them. This CDR3 is built from 15 residues. Incomplete CDR3 DNA: TGTGCCAGCAGTTTAGGAGGCAGGGGGGCGGACATT. Translation: CASSLGGRGADI. The complete CDR3 protein is CASSLGGRGADIQYF.

About this clone: Germline and junction disagree at one end, which may indicate a read error. The read halts 3 residues ahead of the CDR3 end, with the missing end drawn from the germline J gene. The sample carries other DNA sequences with the same CDR3. This chain connects TRBV19 to TRBJ1-3; TRBD1 matches 7 bases. CDR1 and CDR2 (germline): LNHDA, SQIVND (reference sequence). CDR3 size: 15 residues. The CDR3: CASSTRTGSGNTIYF. Incomplete CDR3 DNA: TGTGCCAGTAGTACAAGGACAGGCTCTGGAAACACT.

This clone was seen only a few times. The read comes to an end 3 residues before the CDR3 does, leaving the germline J gene to fill in the end. The V call is TRBV18, the J call TRBJ1-1; D might be TRBD1 (6 bases). With 3 bases removed from V and 1 base from J, the gap between germline ends came to 15 bases. CDR3 length: 16 residues. Germline CDR1 and CDR2: KGHSH and LQKENI. The CDR3 loop is CASSPSGRGRNTEAFF. The DNA read from the CDR3 is TGTGCCAGCTCACCCTCAGGGCGGGGGCGGAACACTGAA.

This clone was counted between two and nine times. The read comes to an end 3 residues before the CDR3 does, leaving the germline J gene to fill in the end. The chain uses TRBV6-1 and TRBJ2-2; D not certain. The CDR3 is 17 amino acids. The germline V gene encodes CDR1 MNHNS and CDR2 SASEGT. Partial CDR3 DNA: TGTGCCAGCAGTGAACAGGTTTTGAACTCCTATAATTCACCG. The encoded protein is CASSEQVLNSYNSP. The CDR3 in full is CASSEQVLNSYNSPLFF.

The sample holds many counts of this clone. The read halts 3 residues ahead of the CDR3 end, with the missing end drawn from the germline J gene. V and J are TRBV30 and TRBJ1-2; the match to TRBD1 covers 9 bases. CDR3 length equals 14 residues. The germline V gene encodes CDR1 GTSNPN and CDR2 SVGIG (reference sequence). The ends lost 4 bases at V and 5 bases at J; junction bases unmatched: 8. CDR3 amino acids: CAWTLTGGIYGYTF. The sequenced part of the CDR3 DNA is TGTGCCTGGACTCTGACAGGGGGGATATATGGC.

This clone was detected a few times. With the read ending 3 residues before the CDR3 end, the germline J gene is used to fill in that end. V gene TRBV20-1 combines with J gene TRBJ1-2; D possibly corresponds to TRBD1 (5 bases). The germline V and J ends were trimmed by 1 base and 6 bases, with 12 bases remaining between them. The germline V gene has CDR1 DFQATT and CDR2 SNEGSKA (reference sequence). The CDR3 runs to 13 residues. The CDR3 protein is CSARVGGVHGYTF. The sequenced CDR3 bases are TGCAGTGCTAGAGTTGGAGGGGTTCATGGC.

This clone was counted ten times or more. Sequencing ends 3 residues short of the CDR3 end; the germline J gene provides the rest. This sequence joins TRBV6-2 or TRBV6-3 and TRBJ1-2; 7 bases match TRBD1. Unmatched junction bases numbered 12, after V lost 2 bases and J lost 6 bases. Per germline, CDR1 MNHEY and CDR2 SVGEGT. This CDR3 comprises 16 residues. This CDR3 reads CASSYASLTTGNGYTF. The DNA read from the CDR3 is TGTGCCAGCAGTTACGCCTCTCTCACGACAGGGAATGGC.

For this clone: The read comes to an end 3 residues before the CDR3 does, leaving the germline J gene to fill in the end. The rearrangement joins TRBV7-3 to TRBJ2-4, with 9 nucleotides matching TRBD1. CDR1 and CDR2 from the germline V gene are SGHTA and FQGTGA. The CDR3 consists of 16 residues. This CDR3 is CASSLGQGRGDYGQYF. The sequenced part of the CDR3 DNA is TGTGCCAGCAGCTTGGGACAGGGTCGTGGAGACTATGGT.

This clone came up many times. The missing CDR3 end, 3 residues past where the read stops, is filled in from the germline J gene. This chain joins TRBV5-1 and TRBJ2-1; a possible D gene is TRBD2 (6 bases). Germline assignment: CDR1 SGHRS and CDR2 YFSETQ. Trimming took 0 bases from V and 8 from J, leaving 24 bases between them. This CDR3 has 18 residues. The CDR3 here is CASSLVSWRRDFGDEQFF. The sequenced CDR3 bases are TGCGCCAGCAGCTTGGTCTCTTGGCGGCGGGACTTTGGCGATGAG.

This clone showed up many times. The read comes to an end 3 residues before the CDR3 does, leaving the germline J gene to fill in the end. V usage is TRBV19 and J usage is TRBJ1-5, with D perhaps matching TRBD1 (5 bases). Between the trimmed V and J ends, which lost 8 bases and 2 bases, there was a span of 16 bases. Germline V gene lookup returns CDR1 LNHDA and CDR2 SQIVND (reference sequence). The CDR3 has 15 residues. Partial CDR3 DNA: TGTGCCAGTTCCTCTGGGGCGGCAGGCAATCAGCCC. It yields the protein CASSSGAAGNQP. The whole CDR3 sequence is CASSSGAAGNQPQHF.

This clone was picked up many times. The read stops 3 residues short of the end of the CDR3; the missing end is completed from the germline J gene. This chain uses TRBV11-2 with TRBJ2-1, with TRBD1 identical over 10 bases. With V trimmed by 5 bases and J by 4 bases, 2 bases remained unmatched. CDR3 length equals 14 residues. CDR1 is SGHAT and CDR2 is FQNNGV in the germline V gene. The CDR3 is CASSGTGAYNEQFF. The DNA read from the CDR3 is TGTGCCAGCAGCGGGACAGGGGCTTACAATGAG.

A note on this clone: The CDR3 end falls 3 residues outside the read, so it is completed with the germline J gene. The chain recombines TRBV19 with TRBJ1-2, with 7 bases that match TRBD1. The CDR3 contains 17 residues. The V gene end was trimmed by 5 bases and the J gene end by 5 bases; junction bases not matched to a gene: 17. Germline values: CDR1 LNHDA, CDR2 SQIVND (reference sequence). The CDR3 loop reads CASSDRDSWGSLYGYTF. CDR3 bases read: TGTGCCAGTAGTGACCGGGACAGTTGGGGTTCTTTGTATGGC. Filled out from reference TRBV19 and TRBJ1-2, the complete variable domain reads DGGITQSPKYLFRKEGQNVTLSCEQNLNHDAMYWYRQDPGQGLRLIYYSQIVNDFQKGDIAEGYSVSREKKESFPLTVTSAQKNPTAFYLCASSDRDSWGSLYGYTFGSGTRLTVV.

This clone was detected a few times. The CDR3 end falls 3 residues outside the read, so it is completed with the germline J gene. The genes are TRBV7-6 and TRBJ2-7; D not resolved. The CDR3 is made up of 14 amino acids. V was pared by 1 base and J by 3 bases, with 10 bases between. CDR1 and CDR2 from the germline V gene are SGHVS and FNYEAQ. The part of the CDR3 DNA that was read is TGTGCCAGCAGCTTAGAATTCCTAGGCTACGAG. Translating gives CASSLEFLGYE. The entire CDR3 sequence reads CASSLEFLGYEQYF.

This clone came up a few times. The CDR3 end lies 3 residues beyond the end of the read and is filled in from the germline J gene. The V and J genes are TRBV18 and TRBJ2-3, with TRBD1 matching 9 bases. CDR1 is KGHSH and CDR2 is LQKENI in the germline V gene. The CDR3 runs 16 residues. The CDR3 bases that were read are TGTGCCAGCTCACCGACAACAGGGGGCATCAATCAGCCG. Its protein is CASSPTTGGINQP. The full CDR3 is CASSPTTGGINQPQYF.

This clone was recorded many times. The read ends 3 residues early relative to the CDR3; the germline J gene fills the gap. The J gene is TRBJ2-7, the V gene TRBV6-2 or TRBV6-3; TRBD2 matches at 10 bases. CDR3 length: 15 residues. Germline CDR1 and CDR2: MNHEY and SVGEGT. The V segment lost 5 bases and the J segment 0 bases; nucleotides outside the gene matches: 4. The CDR3 is CASSIGLAVSYEQYF. The sequenced CDR3 bases are TGTGCCAGCAGTATTGGACTAGCGGTCTCCTACGAG.